The rows below give T cell receptor beta chains drawn from one sample of a study of T cell responses to AZD1222 COVID-19 vaccine. Assay: immunoSEQ multiplex PCR; the TCRdb copy retains only in-frame clones and omits some. Among 50,000 to 70,000 clones listed, approximately 85% were seen once. This sample comprised peripheral blood, obtained on day 0 of MenACWY control vaccination. Receptors originate from an adult in good health. CDR3s include the opening cysteine and the closing phenylalanine or tryptophan. D genes are given only for firm matches. Some rows mark clone size as missing; the rest say once, few, many or name a class of expanded clone.

D | size | J | V | CDR3 | DNA
NA | NA | TRBJ2-2 | TRBV10-2 | CASSESSSWGELFF | TGCGCCAGCAGTGAGTCGTCTAGTTGGGGGGAGCTGTTTTTT
NA | NA | TRBJ1-4 | TRBV10-3 | CAITRNSNEKLFF | TGTGCCATCACCCGGAATTCTAATGAAAAACTGTTTTTT
TRBD2 | NA | TRBJ2-7 | TRBV6-1 | CASSEIPREGGEQYF | TGTGCCAGCAGTGAGATCCCGCGGGAGGGCGGCGAGCAGTACTTC
TRBD1 | NA | TRBJ1-6 | TRBV4-2 | CASSQDPSGTVMGSPLHF | TGTGCCAGCAGCCAAGATCCTTCCGGGACAGTTATGGGTTCACCCCTCCACTTT
TRBD1 | NA | TRBJ1-2 | TRBV7-9 | CASSPRSPGTGPGYGYTF | TGTGCCAGCAGCCCCCGGTCTCCCGGGACAGGGCCCGGCTATGGCTACACCTTC
TRBD2 | few | TRBJ2-7 | TRBV25-1 | CASSPPLAGDEQYF | TGTGCCAGCAGTCCCCCACTAGCGGGAGACGAGCAGTACTTC
NA | NA | TRBJ2-5 | TRBV4-2 | CASSQDRTSETQYF | TGTGCCAGCAGCCAAGATAGGACGAGTGAGACCCAGTACTTC
NA | NA | TRBJ1-1 | TRBV11-3 | CASSFGGGTEAFF | TGTGCCAGCAGCTTTGGGGGAGGCACTGAAGCTTTCTTT
NA | NA | TRBJ2-7 | TRBV30 | CAWRGGRRSYEQYF | TGTGCCTGGAGGGGCGGCAGACGCTCCTACGAGCAGTACTTC
TRBD1 | NA | TRBJ2-1 | TRBV6-2/TRBV6-3 | CASSYGTVQILFF | TGTGCCAGCAGTTACGGGACAGTGCAAATTCTGTTCTTC
NA | NA | TRBJ2-5 | TRBV27 | CASSLWGVAETQYF | TGTGCCAGCAGTTTATGGGGGGTGGCGGAGACCCAGTACTTC
NA | NA | TRBJ2-5 | TRBV5-1 | CASSGGRGGLETQYF | TGCGCCAGCAGCGGTGGTAGGGGTGGGCTGGAGACCCAGTACTTC
TRBD1 | few | TRBJ1-2 | TRBV25-1 | CASSAFDRDGYTF | TGTGCCAGCAGTGCCTTCGACAGGGATGGCTACACCTTC
NA | few | TRBJ2-1 | TRBV2 | CASRISGILVDEQFF | TGTGCCAGCAGGATCTCAGGGATTTTAGTGGATGAGCAGTTCTTC
NA | NA | TRBJ2-6 | TRBV7-8 | CASSLAGTGANVLTF | TGTGCCAGCAGCTTAGCGGGCACTGGGGCCAACGTCCTGACTTTC
TRBD1 | NA | TRBJ1-2 | TRBV28 | CASRLAPWDRAVWGYGYTF | TGTGCCAGTCGTTTGGCCCCCTGGGACAGGGCTGTTTGGGGCTATGGCTACACCTTC
TRBD2 | few | TRBJ2-5 | TRBV30 | CAWRGLAGGETQYF | TGTGCCTGGAGGGGACTAGCGGGAGGAGAGACCCAGTACTTC
TRBD2 | once | TRBJ2-3 | TRBV7-2 | CASSSPPGTSGRVNTQYF | TGTGCCAGCAGCTCACCCCCCGGGACTAGCGGGAGGGTGAATACGCAGTATTTT
NA | once | TRBJ1-4 | TRBV2 | CASSESREKLFF | TGTGCCAGCAGTGAGAGCAGGGAAAAACTGTTTTTT
NA | NA | TRBJ2-3 | TRBV18 | CASSPSTDTQYF | TGTGCCAGCTCACCCTCCACAGATACGCAGTATTTT
TRBD2 | few | TRBJ2-7 | TRBV11-2 | CASSISGGYEQYF | TGTGCCAGCAGCATTAGCGGGGGTTACGAGCAGTACTTC
TRBD1 | NA | TRBJ1-2 | TRBV18 | CASSPTGGGYGYTF | TGTGCCAGCTCACCTACAGGGGGAGGCTATGGCTACACCTTC
NA | NA | TRBJ1-1 | TRBV4-3 | CASSQDRLSEAFF | TGCGCCAGCAGCCAAGACAGGTTATCTGAAGCTTTCTTT
TRBD1 | NA | TRBJ2-3 | TRBV18 | CASSQRQGSTDTQYF | TGTGCCAGCTCACAACGACAGGGATCCACAGATACGCAGTATTTT
TRBD1 | NA | TRBJ1-1 | TRBV18 | CASSLGTGDGAFF | TGTGCCAGCTCCCTAGGGACAGGGGATGGGGCTTTCTTT
NA | NA | TRBJ1-3 | TRBV28 | CASGRNTIYF | TGTGCCAGCGGCCGCAACACCATATATTTT
TRBD1 | NA | TRBJ1-2 | TRBV9 | CASSVVLDRDGGYTF | TGTGCCAGCAGCGTAGTTCTGGACAGGGACGGTGGCTACACCTTC
NA | once | TRBJ2-2 | TRBV12-3/TRBV12-4 | CASSVLRGGELFF | TGTGCCAGCAGTGTACTAAGGGGCGGGGAGCTGTTTTTT
TRBD2 | NA | TRBJ2-7 | TRBV7-2 | CASSFLAGGGYEQYF | TGTGCCAGCAGCTTCTTAGCGGGAGGCGGCTACGAGCAGTACTTC
NA | NA | TRBJ1-1 | TRBV5-4 | CASSRDVMNTEAFF | TGTGCCAGCAGCCGGGACGTAATGAACACTGAAGCTTTCTTT
TRBD2 | once | TRBJ2-7 | TRBV7-6 | CASSLMAGTSGTYEQYF | TGTGCCAGCAGCTTAATGGCCGGGACTAGCGGGACCTACGAGCAGTACTTC
NA | NA | TRBJ1-1 | TRBV5-1 | CASRWDPTNTEAFF | TGCGCCAGCAGGTGGGACCCAACGAACACTGAAGCTTTCTTT